The present T cell receptor (beta chain) was sequenced within a study of neurological immune-mediated disorders. Unsorted libraries were generated from 2 million PBMCs. These cells had been stored in RNAlater at -80 C. The V and J ends lost 5 bases and 5 bases respectively, with 15 bases between them. The CDR3 runs 14 residues. This clonotype was detected ten times or more. TCRdb processed the 5' RACE reads anew with MiXCR; each CDR3 protein has one entry. Found here are more than 45,000 distinct CDR3 sequences, approximately 10% of them singletons; the top ten hold less than 25%. The receptor's source is a woman aged 40 to 49 with HTLV-1-associated myelopathy (HAM/TSP). Sequenced: PBMCs. The rearrangement joins TRBV12-3 or TRBV12-4 to TRBJ2-5; D is possibly TRBD1 (6 bases). The chain's CDR3 is CASSQDRLGETQYF. DNA for the CDR3: TGTGCCAGCAGTCAAGACAGGCTAGGGGAGACCCAGTACTTC.